What follows are 22 T cell receptor beta chains derived from one specimen sequenced in a study of regulatory T cells in long-lasting Graves disease (dated by TCRdb to the early 2020s). Libraries were constructed by multiplex PCR. The run used an Illumina HiSeq 4000. iRepertoire HTBI primers and Arm-PCR amplification of CDR3 regions were used to construct TCR beta libraries. The public reads were reprocessed in TCRdb via fastp at Q25 and MiXCR, keeping in-frame beta chains. CDR3 protein sequences are deduplicated, and each keeps its most common genes and DNA. This sample has about 450,000 distinct CDR3 sequences in its table, and 20% to 30% of those were observed once. The ten largest clones represent approximately 25% of the sample. The time point label for this specimen denotes: persistent/refractory GD, antithyroid drugs over 5 years with positive TRAb. For both TCR sequencing and RNA sequencing, RNA was extracted from PBMCs using TRIzol.

The sample in question was peripheral blood mononuclear cells (PBMCs), obtained when the disease was refractory, from a patient treated with antithyroid drugs. The receptors were sampled from a female donor with Graves disease.

This clonotype was seen a few times. The V gene is TRBV5-1, the J gene TRBJ1-6; D uncertain. V was shortened by 3 bases and J by 7 bases, with 11 bases between the two germline ends. In germline, CDR1 is SGHRS, CDR2 YFSETQ. This CDR3 has 14 residues. This CDR3 reads CASSSAPQNSPLHF. CDR3 in DNA: TGCGCCAGCAGCTCGGCCCCACAGAATTCACCCCTCCACTTT. The variable domain in full, with the rest retrieved from reference TRBV5-1 and TRBJ1-6, is KAGVTQTPRYLIKTRGQQVTLSCSPISGHRSVSWYQQTPGQGLQFLFEYFSETQRNKGNFPGRFSGRQFSNSRSEMNVSTLELGDSALYLCASSSAPQNSPLHFGNGTRLTVT.

The chain couples TRBV10-3 to TRBJ2-3; D is undetermined. Per germline, CDR1 ENHRY and CDR2 SYGVKD. V shed 2 bases and J shed 4 bases, with 7 bases lying between them. The CDR3 sequence is 13 residues long. CDR3 sequence reads: CAISEGSSDTQYF. The CDR3 DNA is TGTGCCATCAGTGAGGGATCTTCAGATACGCAGTATTTT.

This clonotype appeared many times. The V gene is TRBV30, the J gene TRBJ2-5, with 7 bases matching TRBD2. From germline, CDR1 is GTSNPN and CDR2 SVGIG (reference sequence). J gave up 4 bases and V 4 bases, and 15 bases lay outside the gene matches. The CDR3 runs 16 residues. For the CDR3, the DNA is TGTGCCTGGAATTCAGAGACTAGCCTAATTGGAGAGACCCAGTACTTC. It specifies CAWNSETSLIGETQYF.

For this clonotype: This may stem from a read error, because a much larger clone lies one nucleotide away. V usage is TRBV2 and J usage is TRBJ1-6; D is perhaps TRBD1 (6 bases). This CDR3 comprises 13 residues. Germline CDR1 and CDR2: SNHLY and FYNNEI. CDR3 sequence (DNA): TGTGCTTGCCACGGGTCAGGGGAGGAAAGGGTCCACTTT. This translates into CACHGSGEERVHF.

The chain is built from TRBV12-3 or TRBV12-4 and TRBJ2-1; D uncertain. CDR3 length: 12 residues. With 6 bases removed from V and 4 bases from J, the gap between germline ends came to 7 bases. The CDR3 DNA follows: TGTGCCAGCAGCCCTCCATACAATGAGCAGTTCTTC. Translating it yields CASSPPYNEQFF.

The rearrangement uses TRBV20-1 and TRBJ1-2, with D possibly TRBD1 on 5 matching bases. CDR1 is DFQATT, CDR2 SNEGSKA, per germline (reference sequence). Between the trimmed V and J ends, which lost 6 bases and 4 bases, there was a span of 15 bases. The CDR3 totals 13 residues. CDR3 region: CSAYGGGIYGYTF. CDR3 nucleotides: TGCAGTGCCTATGGGGGAGGGATCTATGGCTACACCTTC.

This clonotype has at least ten counts. This chain uses TRBV6-5 with TRBJ1-2; D gene uncertain. Trimming took 2 bases from V and 0 from J, leaving 4 bases between them. The CDR3 has 13 residues. Germline V gene data show CDR1 as MNHEY and CDR2 as SVGAGI. In DNA form, the CDR3 reads TGTGCCAGCAGTTACAGGGCTAACTATGGCTACACCTTC. The encoded protein is CASSYRANYGYTF.

This clonotype was counted many times. The chain joins TRBV28 to TRBJ2-7; a weak D match, TRBD1 (5 bases). The CDR3 consists of 16 residues. CDR1 and CDR2 from the germline V gene are MDHEN and SYDVKM. V dropped 7 bases and J dropped 1 base, with 20 bases sitting between them. CDR3 sequence: CASKGNAGLRSYEQYF. The CDR3 coding sequence is TGTGCCAGCAAGGGAAACGCAGGGCTGCGATCCTACGAGCAGTACTTC.

This clonotype has at least ten counts. This chain uses TRBV28 with TRBJ2-7; 7 bases are shared with TRBD1. This CDR3 region has 14 residues. CDR1 is MDHEN, CDR2 SYDVKM, per germline. The J segment lost 3 bases and the V segment lost 8 bases, leaving 10 bases of the junction unmatched. The CDR3 coding sequence is TGTGCCAGCTCCTACCGGGACAGCTTCTACGAGCAGTACTTC. Amino acid sequence: CASSYRDSFYEQYF.

This clonotype was seen just once. The rearrangement joins TRBV28 to TRBJ1-1; TRBD1 matches at 9 bases. The germline V gene has CDR1 MDHEN and CDR2 SYDVKM. CDR3 length: 19 amino acids. V lost 3 bases and J lost 1; bases outside the gene matches: 15. The CDR3 region is CASSLGTGFFGHENTEAFF. CDR3 nucleotide sequence: TGTGCCAGCAGTTTGGGGACAGGGTTTTTCGGGCATGAGAACACTGAAGCTTTCTTT.

This clonotype has a count of ten or more. V and J are TRBV6-1 and TRBJ1-5; 12 bases are a match to TRBD1. The ends lost 8 bases at V and 0 bases at J; junction bases unmatched: 8. This CDR3 has 17 residues. Germline-derived CDR1 and CDR2 are MNHNS and SASEGT. CDR3 in amino acids: CASDGTGGDYSNQPQHF. The CDR3 bases are TGTGCCAGCGACGGGACAGGGGGCGACTATAGCAATCAGCCCCAGCATTTT.

This clonotype was recorded at least ten times. The rearrangement joins TRBV12-3 or TRBV12-4 to TRBJ1-4, with D possibly matching TRBD1 (5 bases). V lost 2 bases to trimming and J lost 4 bases, with 14 bases between them. The length of the CDR3 is 16 residues. CDR3 bases: TGTGCCAGCAGTTTATTTGAAGGGGTTGGTAATGAAAAACTGTTTTTT. Translated, it gives CASSLFEGVGNEKLFF.

This clonotype has a count of ten or more. The V gene is TRBV2, the J gene TRBJ1-1; tentatively, D is TRBD1 (5 bases). The CDR3 spans 12 residues. Trimming pared 2 bases from V and 11 bases from J, leaving 12 bases between. The V gene's germline CDR1 is SNHLY and CDR2 FYNNEI. Written as DNA, the CDR3 is TGTGCCAGCAGTGAATTGAGGGGAGGGGCTTTCTTT. Translated, it gives CASSELRGGAFF.

The chain uses TRBV29-1 and TRBJ2-7; 7 bases agree with TRBD2. Germline V gives CDR1 SQVTM, CDR2 ANQGSEA. V gave up 5 bases and J gave up 4 bases; unmatched junction bases: 14. The CDR3 has 15 amino acids. CDR3 residues: CSVISMGEGLYEQYF. The DNA for the CDR3 is TGCAGCGTTATCAGCATGGGGGAGGGCCTTTACGAGCAGTACTTC.

This clonotype was observed a handful of times. The chain recombines TRBV4-2 with TRBJ2-5; 10 nucleotides match TRBD2. The CDR3 is 18 amino acids. V dropped 2 bases and J dropped 4; count of bases not matched to a gene: 13. Germline V gene data show CDR1 as LGHNA and CDR2 as YNFKEQ. This chain's CDR3 is CASSQRTSSGRRGETQYF. The CDR3 bases are TGTGCCAGCAGCCAAAGGACGTCTAGCGGGAGAAGAGGAGAGACCCAGTACTTC.

This clonotype was recorded at least ten times. J is TRBJ2-5 and V is TRBV9; the match to TRBD2 covers 8 bases. Germline V gives CDR1 SGDLS, CDR2 YYNGEE. Trimming cost V 0 bases and J 1 base; bases outside gene matches: 5. This CDR3 comprises 16 residues. CDR3 DNA: TGTGCCAGCAGCGTAGGTAGCGGGGATGCCCAAGAGACCCAGTACTTC. This sequence encodes CASSVGSGDAQETQYF.

The CDR3 reads CASSSYLNPGPRTDTQYF. The DNA for the CDR3 is TGTGCCAGCAGTTCATACCTGAACCCGGGTCCCAGGACAGATACGCAGTATTTT. J is TRBJ2-3 and V is TRBV28; the D is unclear. V lost 4 bases, J lost 3 bases, and 23 bases lay in between. There are 18 residues in the CDR3. The germline CDR1 and CDR2 sequences are MDHEN and SYDVKM.

The rearrangement joins TRBV9 to TRBJ2-3; D might be TRBD1 or TRBD2, each matching 5 bases. Trimming stripped 0 bases from V and 2 bases from J, with 10 bases between. Germline V gene sequence: CDR1 SGDLS, CDR2 YYNGEE. The CDR3 contains 15 residues. The CDR3 DNA reads TGTGCCAGCAGCGTAGAGGGACGGATCACAGATACGCAGTATTTT. It yields the protein CASSVEGRITDTQYF.

This rearrangement joins TRBV11-3 to TRBJ2-2; tentatively, D is TRBD1 (6 bases). Germline CDR1 and CDR2: SGHNT and YENEEA. Between the trimmed V and J ends, which lost 5 bases and 2 bases, there was a span of 12 bases. The CDR3 length is 15 residues. In nucleotides, the CDR3 is TGTGCCAGCAGCCACCGGGACAAAAACACCGGGGAGCTGTTTTTT. It specifies CASSHRDKNTGELFF.

The chain joins TRBV6-1 to TRBJ1-1; maybe TRBD1 (5 bases). This CDR3 comprises 15 residues. V lost 6 bases and J 5 bases, leaving 19 bases between the germline ends. The germline gives CDR1 MNHNS, CDR2 SASEGT. In DNA form, the CDR3 reads TGTGCCAGCAGCCACGGGGGGGGAGGAAAAACTGAAGCTTTCTTT. Protein product: CASSHGGGGKTEAFF.

CDR3 residues: CASSLSVGTELEKLFF. For the CDR3, the DNA is TGCGCCAGCAGCTTGAGCGTCGGGACAGAATTAGAAAAACTGTTTTTT. This sequence joins TRBV5-1 and TRBJ1-4; 7 nucleotides align to TRBD1. V shed 1 base, J shed 8 bases, and the junction held 11 bases outside the gene matches. The CDR3 covers 16 residues. Looked up from germline, CDR1 is SGHRS and CDR2 is YFSETQ. The full variable domain, its missing parts supplied by reference TRBV5-1 and TRBJ1-4, is KAGVTQTPRYLIKTRGQQVTLSCSPISGHRSVSWYQQTPGQGLQFLFEYFSETQRNKGNFPGRFSGRQFSNSRSEMNVSTLELGDSALYLCASSLSVGTELEKLFFGSGTQLSVL.

This clonotype came up many times. The gene calls are TRBV29-1 and TRBJ2-7; 7 bases are a match to TRBD1. The CDR3 consists of 15 residues. From germline, CDR1 is SQVTM and CDR2 ANQGSEA. V gave up 7 bases and J gave up 0 bases; unmatched junction bases: 12. The CDR3 loop reads CSAGKEGAFSYEQYF. The CDR3 nucleotides read TGCAGCGCCGGGAAAGAGGGGGCCTTCTCCTACGAGCAGTACTTC.